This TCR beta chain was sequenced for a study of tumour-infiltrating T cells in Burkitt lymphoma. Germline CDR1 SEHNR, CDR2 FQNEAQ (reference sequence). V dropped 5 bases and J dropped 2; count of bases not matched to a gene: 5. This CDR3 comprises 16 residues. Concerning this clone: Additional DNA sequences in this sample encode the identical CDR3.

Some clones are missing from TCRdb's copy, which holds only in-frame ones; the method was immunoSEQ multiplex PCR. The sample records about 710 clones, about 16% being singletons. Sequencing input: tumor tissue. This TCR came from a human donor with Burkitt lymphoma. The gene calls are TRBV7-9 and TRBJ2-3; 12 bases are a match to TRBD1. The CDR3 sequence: CASSGGTGGHTDTQYF. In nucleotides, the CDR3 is TGTGCCAGCAGCGGGGGGACAGGGGGCCACACAGATACGCAGTATTTT.